A single sample gave rise to the 24 T cell receptor beta chains below, sequenced in a study of graft-versus-host responses after intestinal transplantation. TCRdb keeps only in-frame clones here, not all; method: immunoSEQ multiplex PCR. This sample has some 66,000 clones; around 90% occur once, and the top ten carry approximately 1.7%. Tissue processing of the graft released intraepithelial and lamina propria lymphocytes from it. The starting material was ileum tissue, obtained approximately 370 days after transplant. Receptors originate from a human patient who received an intestinal transplant, so some T cells may come from the graft donor.

The gene calls are TRBV6-1 and TRBJ2-7, with 9 bases matching TRBD1. CDR3 length: 13 amino acids. V gave up 8 bases and J gave up 4 bases; unmatched junction bases: 6. Germline values: CDR1 MNHNS, CDR2 SASEGT. The CDR3 reads CASWGTGRYEQYF. The CDR3 DNA reads TGTGCCAGCTGGGGGACAGGGCGATACGAGCAGTACTTC.

The chain is built from TRBV2 and TRBJ2-2; D perhaps matches TRBD2 (5 bases). Germline CDR1 SNHLY, CDR2 FYNNEI. V lost 4 bases, J lost 0 bases, and 9 bases lay in between. The CDR3 has 15 amino acids. CDR3 sequence reads: CASSVTRANTGELFF. Written as DNA, the CDR3 is TGTGCCAGCAGTGTAACGAGGGCGAACACCGGGGAGCTGTTTTTT.

The V and J genes are TRBV4-2 and TRBJ1-2; D is uncertain. V lost 3 bases and J lost 0, with 5 bases in between. The germline V gene encodes CDR1 LGHNA and CDR2 YNFKEQ. The CDR3 consists of 13 residues. CDR3 in amino acids: CASSQGTNYGYTF. CDR3 DNA: TGTGCCAGCAGCCAGGGAACTAACTATGGCTACACCTTC.

The V call is TRBV6-4, the J call TRBJ1-4; maybe TRBD1 (5 bases). The CDR3 sequence is 17 residues long. CDR1 and CDR2 (germline): MRHNA, SNTAGT. V lost 9 bases and J 0 bases, leaving 20 bases between the germline ends. The CDR3 DNA reads TGTGCCAGAGGGCCGGACACTCTTCCATCAACTAATGAAAAACTGTTTTTT. It codes for CARGPDTLPSTNEKLFF.

CDR3 amino acids: CASSLSADTQYF. The CDR3, as DNA: TGTGCCAGCAGCTTGTCCGCAGATACGCAGTATTTT. V usage is TRBV5-6 and J usage is TRBJ2-3; D is ambiguous. This CDR3 has 12 residues. Germline assignment: CDR1 SGHDT and CDR2 YYEEEE. V was trimmed by 1 base and J by 4 bases, leaving 4 bases between them.

V and J are TRBV4-2 and TRBJ2-7; 9 bases align to TRBD2. The CDR3 sequence is 14 residues long. CDR1 is LGHNA, CDR2 YNFKEQ, per germline. V shed 1 base, J shed 3 bases, and the junction held 1 base outside the gene matches. The CDR3 coding sequence is TGTGCCAGCAGCCAAGGGACTAGCGTCTACGAGCAGTACTTC. Protein product: CASSQGTSVYEQYF.

CDR3 nucleotides: TGTGCAAGTCGCTTAGCCGTAGGGGCGGGAGGCCCCCACACAGATACGCAGTATTTT. It is translated as CASRLAVGAGGPHTDTQYF. This chain links TRBV12-2 with TRBJ2-3; the D segment call TRBD2 is taken from the table without a DNA check. TRBV12-2 is listed as a pseudogene. The CDR3 contains 19 residues.

J is TRBJ2-3 and V is TRBV11-3, with D possibly being TRBD2 (7 bases). The germline CDR1 and CDR2 sequences are SGHNT and YENEEA. V was shortened by 3 bases and J by 1 base, with 11 bases between the two germline ends. The CDR3 spans 15 residues. CDR3 sequence (DNA): TGTGCCAGCAGCTTTGGGGGGGCCGGCACAGATACGCAGTATTTT. It yields the protein CASSFGGAGTDTQYF.

This rearrangement joins TRBV5-6 to TRBJ1-2; 10 bases map to TRBD1. The CDR3 extends over 13 amino acids. Germline CDR1 is SGHDT and CDR2 is YYEEEE. J was trimmed by 4 bases and V by 3 bases; bases with no gene match: 0. DNA for the CDR3: TGTGCCAGCAGCTGGACAGGGGGCTATGGCTACACCTTC. Translation: CASSWTGGYGYTF.

V usage is TRBV19 and J usage is TRBJ1-5, with TRBD1 identical over 7 bases. CDR3 length: 13 amino acids. V lost 0 bases and J lost 7; bases outside the gene matches: 0. Germline-derived CDR1 and CDR2 are LNHDA and SQIVND (reference sequence). The CDR3 DNA reads as TGTGCCAGTAGTATAGACAGGGGGCAGCCCCAGCATTTT. Protein product: CASSIDRGQPQHF.

This chain connects TRBV28 to TRBJ2-7; 12 bases map to TRBD1. The V gene end was trimmed by 6 bases and the J gene end by 4 bases; junction bases not matched to a gene: 7. This CDR3 is 15 amino acids long. Germline loops: CDR1 MDHEN, CDR2 SYDVKM. The CDR3 bases are TGTGCCAGCAGCGAGGGGGGACAGGGGGCTTACGAGCAGTACTTC. As protein: CASSEGGQGAYEQYF.

The V call is TRBV4-1, the J call TRBJ1-2; 10 bases agree with TRBD1. The CDR3 length is 14 residues. CDR1 and CDR2 from the germline V gene are MGHRA and YSYEKL. Trimming at V came to 4 bases and at J to 8 bases, leaving 7 bases not matched to a gene. The CDR3 DNA is TGCGCCAGCAGCCGAGACGGGACAGGGGAGGGCTACACCTTC. Translation gives CASSRDGTGEGYTF.

This rearrangement joins TRBV2 to TRBJ1-1; D unresolved. Between the trimmed V and J ends, which lost 3 bases and 2 bases, there was a span of 7 bases. Per the germline V gene, CDR1 is SNHLY and CDR2 is FYNNEI. The CDR3 covers 13 residues. The CDR3 reads CASSDWGNTEAFF. The CDR3 DNA is TGTGCCAGCAGTGACTGGGGAAACACTGAAGCTTTCTTT.

The chain employs TRBV6-6 and TRBJ1-2; 7 bases are shared with TRBD1. The CDR3 has 12 amino acids. Trimming removed 5 bases from V and 8 bases from J; junction bases left unmatched: 5. The V gene's germline CDR1 is MNHNY and CDR2 SVGAGI (reference sequence). Written as DNA, the CDR3 is TGTGCCAGCAGTAAAACAGGGGAAGGCTACACCTTC. Translation: CASSKTGEGYTF.

The chain recombines TRBV9 with TRBJ1-1; D ambiguous. Trimming took off 0 bases at V and 1 base at J, with 7 bases between the two ends. The V gene's germline CDR1 is SGDLS and CDR2 YYNGEE. There are 14 residues in the CDR3. The CDR3 coding sequence is TGTGCCAGCAGCGTAGCTAATGAGAACACTGAAGCTTTCTTT. This translates into CASSVANENTEAFF.

This chain joins TRBV4-1 and TRBJ1-6, with unresolved D. Trimming took 1 base from V and 6 from J, leaving 10 bases between them. The CDR3 has 15 amino acids. Germline lookup yields CDR1 MGHRA and CDR2 YSYEKL. CDR3 amino acids: CASSQGPGSNSPLHF. CDR3 coding DNA: TGCGCCAGCAGCCAAGGACCGGGGAGTAATTCACCCCTCCACTTT.

The CDR3 loop reads CSVSLPLDYEQYF. For the CDR3, the DNA is TGCAGCGTTTCCCTACCCCTTGATTACGAGCAGTACTTC. The chain is built from TRBV29-1 and TRBJ2-7; D uncertain. V shed 5 bases and J shed 4 bases, with 15 bases lying between them. Germline lookup yields CDR1 SQVTM and CDR2 ANQGSEA. This CDR3 contains 13 residues.

This chain uses TRBV28 with TRBJ1-2; D is unresolved. The germline CDR1 and CDR2 sequences are MDHEN and SYDVKM. This CDR3 region has 13 residues. V was shortened by 1 base and J by 2 bases, with 5 bases between the two germline ends. CDR3 in amino acids: CASSLSRNYGYTF. CDR3 in DNA: TGTGCCAGCAGTTTATCAAGAAACTATGGCTACACCTTC.

This clone was detected only a few times. V gene TRBV5-1 combines with J gene TRBJ2-1; 13 nucleotides agree with TRBD2. The ends lost 7 bases at V and 6 bases at J; junction bases unmatched: 7. Germline V lookup: CDR1 SGHRS, CDR2 YFSETQ. CDR3 length: 15 amino acids. CDR3 nucleotide sequence: TGCGCCAGCCAGCTTGGGACTAGCGGGATCAATGAGCAGTTCTTC. Encoded protein: CASQLGTSGINEQFF.

The chain combines TRBV10-3 with TRBJ1-5; a weak D match, TRBD1 (5 bases). This CDR3 is 14 amino acids long. Germline V CDR1 and CDR2: ENHRY, SYGVKD. V lost 4 bases, J lost 4 bases, and 11 bases lay in between. The CDR3 here is CAISVQGGNQPQHF. The CDR3 DNA reads as TGTGCCATCAGTGTCCAGGGCGGAAATCAGCCCCAGCATTTT.

V and J are TRBV19 and TRBJ2-7; D is undetermined. Germline CDR1 LNHDA, CDR2 SQIVND (reference sequence). V lost 3 bases and J 4 bases, leaving 10 bases between the germline ends. The CDR3 is made up of 13 amino acids. The CDR3 region is CASSMGWAYEQYF. CDR3 coding DNA: TGTGCCAGTAGTATGGGATGGGCTTACGAGCAGTACTTC.

The chain combines TRBV29-1 with TRBJ2-1; weak D call: TRBD2 (5 bases). The CDR3 is 10 amino acids. The germline CDR1 and CDR2 sequences are SQVTM and ANQGSEA. Trimming stripped 6 bases from V and 10 bases from J, with 10 bases between. This CDR3 reads CSVNRGEQFF. In DNA form, the CDR3 reads TGCAGCGTCAACAGAGGGGAGCAGTTCTTC.

The V and J genes are TRBV9 and TRBJ1-2; D possibly corresponds to TRBD1 (5 bases). Germline V gives CDR1 SGDLS, CDR2 YYNGEE. CDR3 length: 17 residues. V was pared by 0 bases and J by 1 base, with 16 bases between. In DNA form, the CDR3 reads TGTGCCAGCAGCGTAGGCCCCTTCTTTGACAGTAACTATGGCTACACCTTC. This sequence encodes CASSVGPFFDSNYGYTF.

V usage is TRBV6-1 and J usage is TRBJ1-4, with TRBD1 matching over 10 bases. Per germline, CDR1 MNHNS and CDR2 SASEGT. J lost 8 bases, V lost 1 base, and 10 bases had no gene match. The length of the CDR3 is 17 residues. The CDR3 protein is CASSEERTGGQWEKLFF. The DNA of the CDR3 is TGTGCCAGCAGTGAAGAAAGGACAGGGGGTCAATGGGAAAAACTGTTTTTT.